The following is a TCR delta chain sequence with its context. Its cognate antigen is unknown. This CDR3 comprises 22 residues. The V gene lost 7 bases and the J gene lost 0 bases, with 36 bases spanning the gap. The germline CDR1 and CDR2 sequences are TSWWSYY and QGS. This sample is drawn from a study of γδ T cells in repeated Plasmodium falciparum infection. In the study overall: Malaria-naive adults were infected with P. falciparum NF54 four times over about 600 days.

Gammadelta T cells were flow-sorted from PBMC into Vgamma9/Vdelta2+ and Vdelta2-negative populations for bulk analysis. General study results and limits: Vdelta2-negative gammadelta repertoires, largely Vdelta1+, seemingly showed infection-driven waves of new clonal selection. The Malian cohort came from a small rural village of predominantly one ethnic group.

TRG and TRD sequences were obtained from every sorted gammadelta sample. TCRdb re-analyzed the multiplex PCR reads via CATT. In the table there are 70,000 to 95,000 delta-chain clones, approximately 1.4% of which are singletons. The TCR was taken from a pool of human donors (malaria-infected and uninfected, not separated). The sequenced sample consisted of gamma-delta T cells from blood. The chain has TRDV1 and TRDJ1; possibly TRDD3 for D (6 bases). TCRdb offers no J gene call, so here the DNA was matched to germline to obtain one. The CDR3 nucleotides are TGTGCTCTTGCTCGGAGGGGCCCTACTGGGATTCCCCGTCGAGGGTACACCGATAAACTCATCTTT. Protein product: CALARRGPTGIPRRGYTDKLIF.